This T cell receptor (beta chain) was sequenced in a study of blood T cells in healthy people across ages. Study-wide points: A conclusive naive versus antigen-experienced comparison was prevented by the unsorted PBMCs.

The authors ran a second PCR of 7 to 11 cycles using a sample-barcoded 5' primer and a J-beta primer mix. TCRdb itself ran the 5' RACE reads through MiXCR, one entry per CDR3 protein. The sample lists some 710,000 distinct CDR3 sequences; 46% were seen once. Drawing of peripheral blood yielded about 10 milliliters from each donor. A minimum of 6 micrograms of total RNA was extracted per sample. On this clonotype: Its antigen is not known.

The CDR3 covers 13 residues. The V and J ends lost 1 base and 9 bases respectively, with 13 bases between them. In germline, CDR1 is DFQATT, CDR2 SNEGSKA (reference sequence). The chain uses TRBV20-1 and TRBJ2-1; D is unclear. The sequence was collected from a man of 80 years or more in good health. Sequenced: blood. CDR3 region: CSARVGGSSEQFF. CDR3 DNA sequence: TGCAGTGCTAGAGTCGGCGGTTCCAGTGAGCAGTTCTTC.